Each of the 27 T cell receptor beta chains below was sequenced from the same sample in a study of shared clonotypes between healthy human individuals. Only CD45RO-negative cells positively selected for CCR7 counted as naive CD8 cells, so terminally differentiated effector memory CD45RA+ cells were excluded. This table comes from immunoSEQ multiplex PCR, and its TCRdb copy is limited to in-frame clones, with some not included. The sample lists around 2.1 million clones, more than 85% occurring once. The sequenced sample was naive CD8+ T cells from PBMCs. Receptor source: a man in his late teens or twenties in good health. Some clones in this sample may be carry-over from other donors' samples.

The V call is TRBV10-1, the J call TRBJ2-7; no firm D call. Germline CDR1 reads WNHNN; CDR2 reads SYGVQD (reference sequence). CDR3 length equals 13 residues. Trimming stripped 0 bases from V and 6 bases from J, with 9 bases between. Here the CDR3 DNA reads TGCGCCAGCAGTGAGTCGAATGGACCCGAGCAGTACTTC. Translated: CASSESNGPEQYF.

Regarding this clone: Different DNA sequences within this sample yield the same CDR3. The rearrangement links TRBV4-1 to TRBJ2-7, with D hard to call. Trimming left V 1 base short and J 0 bases short, with 7 bases between. This CDR3 spans 14 amino acids. Germline lookup yields CDR1 MGHRA and CDR2 YSYEKL. The CDR3 sequence is CASSQVSSSYEQYF. The CDR3 DNA is TGCGCCAGCAGCCAAGTCAGTAGCTCCTACGAGCAGTACTTC.

The chain links TRBV27 to TRBJ2-1, with 13 bases that match TRBD2. Germline trimming cut 6 bases from V and 8 bases from J; bases unmatched to any gene: 10. CDR3 length equals 16 residues. Germline V gene lookup returns CDR1 MNHEY and CDR2 SMNVEV (reference sequence). Written as DNA, the CDR3 is TGTGCCAGCAGGGAACTAGCGGGAGGGGGGGATGATGAGCAGTTCTTC. Encoded protein: CASRELAGGGDDEQFF.

The CDR3 nucleotides read TGTGCCATCAGTCCTCAGAGTAACTTGACACGATGGGACCAAGAGACCCAGTACTTC. This sequence encodes CAISPQSNLTRWDQETQYF. This rearrangement joins TRBV10-3 to TRBJ2-5, with no clear D. V was shortened by 5 bases and J by 0 bases, with 25 bases between the two germline ends. Germline V gives CDR1 ENHRY, CDR2 SYGVKD. This CDR3 has 19 amino acids.

The rearrangement joins TRBV7-9 to TRBJ1-1; D is ambiguous. Germline V CDR1 and CDR2: SEHNR, FQNEAQ (reference sequence). The germline V and J ends were trimmed by 3 bases and 2 bases, with 10 bases remaining between them. This CDR3 has 14 residues. CDR3 in DNA: TGTGCCAGCAGCTTCCAACCGGGAAACACTGAAGCTTTCTTT. Its translation: CASSFQPGNTEAFF.

V is TRBV11-2 and J is TRBJ2-3, with TRBD2 as a possible D gene (5 bases). The CDR3 covers 17 residues. Trimming stripped 1 base from V and 6 bases from J, with 20 bases between. Germline CDR1 SGHAT, CDR2 FQNNGV. The CDR3 reads CASSLAPRVTQGDTQYF. The CDR3 DNA reads TGTGCCAGCAGCTTAGCTCCGCGGGTCACGCAAGGCGATACGCAGTATTTT.

Concerning this clone itself: A clone one base away is much larger, so this may be a read error. Distinct nucleotide sequences in the sample also encode this CDR3. CDR3 sequence reads: CASSDSLNTEAFF. The CDR3 coding sequence is TGTGCCAGCAGTGACAGCCTGAACACTGAAGCTTTCTTT. This chain links TRBV7-9 with TRBJ1-1; the D gene is possibly TRBD1 (5 bases). The ends were cut back, 6 bases at V and 0 bases at J, with 8 bases in the middle. Germline V lookup: CDR1 SEHNR, CDR2 FQNEAQ (reference sequence). The CDR3 runs to 13 residues.

The chain couples TRBV4-1 to TRBJ2-7; D is uncertain. Trimming removed 1 base at V and 4 bases at J, with 14 bases between. Germline CDR1 reads MGHRA; CDR2 reads YSYEKL. The CDR3 spans 15 residues. The CDR3 is CASSQGGRIGYEQYF. CDR3 nucleotide sequence: TGCGCCAGCAGCCAAGGAGGACGGATTGGATACGAGCAGTACTTC.

This chain uses TRBV6-6 with TRBJ1-4; possibly TRBD1 for D (5 bases). V dropped 0 bases and J dropped 0 bases, with 8 bases sitting between them. The CDR3 is 16 residues long. Germline V lookup: CDR1 MNHNY, CDR2 SVGAGI (reference sequence). DNA for the CDR3: TGTGCCAGCAGTTACTCCAGGGACGCAACTAATGAAAAACTGTTTTTT. Encoded protein: CASSYSRDATNEKLFF.

With regard to this clone: A junction boundary mismatches the germline segment, possibly from a read error. The chain joins TRBV5-4 to TRBJ1-1; a possible D gene is TRBD1 (5 bases). The CDR3 totals 13 residues. Germline loops: CDR1 SGHNT, CDR2 YYREEE (reference sequence). CDR3 in DNA: TGTGTCAGCAGCTTGAACAGGAGCCCTGAAGCTTTCTTT. Its protein is CVSSLNRSPEAFF. The whole variable domain, filled in from reference TRBV5-4 and TRBJ1-1, reads ETGVTQSPTHLIKTRGQQVTLRCSSQSGHNTVSWYQQALGQGPQFIFQYYREEENGRGNFPPRFSGLQFPNYSSELNVNALELDDSALYLCVSSLNRSPEAFFGQGTRLTVV.

The chain joins TRBV13 to TRBJ2-7; D might be TRBD1 (6 bases). Germline V gives CDR1 PRHDT, CDR2 FYEKMQ (reference sequence). The length of the CDR3 is 16 residues. The V end lost 5 bases, the J end lost 2 bases, and 19 bases lay between the germline ends. The CDR3 here is CASSPVSGTNTYEQYF. CDR3 nucleotides: TGTGCCAGCAGCCCAGTCTCCGGGACAAACACCTACGAGCAGTACTTC.

This clone was observed a handful of times. The chain combines TRBV9 with TRBJ2-7, with 10 bases matching TRBD2. The ends lost 3 bases at V and 6 bases at J; junction bases unmatched: 6. The length of the CDR3 is 14 residues. Germline loops: CDR1 SGDLS, CDR2 YYNGEE. CDR3 amino acids: CASSGQREGSEQYF. The CDR3 DNA sequence: TGTGCCAGCAGCGGGCAGCGGGAGGGTAGCGAGCAGTACTTC.

V gene TRBV9 combines with J gene TRBJ1-2, with D possibly being TRBD1 (6 bases). The ends were cut back, 0 bases at V and 4 bases at J, with 16 bases in the middle. The CDR3 has 16 amino acids. Germline lookup yields CDR1 SGDLS and CDR2 YYNGEE. The CDR3 sequence: CASSVGDGQLLYGYTF. Written as DNA, the CDR3 is TGTGCCAGCAGCGTAGGGGACGGACAGTTACTCTATGGCTACACCTTC.

With regard to this clone: The sample carries other DNA sequences with the same CDR3. The rearrangement uses TRBV6-5 and TRBJ2-7; 7 bases fit TRBD1. V lost 0 bases and J lost 0; bases outside the gene matches: 5. CDR3 length: 16 residues. Germline V gene data show CDR1 as MNHEY and CDR2 as SVGAGI. The CDR3 loop reads CASSYSRGTVSYEQYF. The CDR3 nucleotides read TGTGCCAGCAGTTACTCAAGGGGGACAGTCTCCTACGAGCAGTACTTC.

V and J are TRBV10-3 and TRBJ2-3; D is ambiguous. Germline lookup yields CDR1 ENHRY and CDR2 SYGVKD. Trimming took 10 bases from V and 4 from J, leaving 0 bases between them. The CDR3 has 8 amino acids. Here the CDR3 DNA reads TGTGCCACAGATACGCAGTATTTT. Its translation is CATDTQYF.

With regard to this clone: The sample carries other DNA sequences with the same CDR3. This sequence joins TRBV28 and TRBJ1-2; D remains ambiguous. This CDR3 spans 14 amino acids. Germline V gene data show CDR1 as MDHEN and CDR2 as SYDVKM. Between the trimmed V and J ends, which lost 1 base and 3 bases, there was a span of 9 bases. As DNA, the CDR3 is TGTGCCAGCAGTTTATTCCTCGGGGACTATGGCTACACCTTC. Translating gives CASSLFLGDYGYTF.

The chain employs TRBV19 and TRBJ2-7; D possibly uses TRBD1 or TRBD2 (5 bases each). CDR1 is LNHDA and CDR2 is SQIVND in the germline V gene (reference sequence). Between the trimmed V and J ends, which lost 3 bases and 4 bases, there was a span of 16 bases. CDR3 length: 15 residues. CDR3 in amino acids: CASSIPGPRGYEQYF. The CDR3 DNA reads TGTGCCAGTAGTATCCCGGGACCCAGAGGGTACGAGCAGTACTTC.

Of note for this clone: The identical CDR3 is also encoded by other nucleotide sequences in the sample. The chain is built from TRBV27 and TRBJ2-3, with D perhaps given as TRBD1 or TRBD2 (6 bases each). V lost 2 bases to trimming and J lost 0 bases, with 12 bases between them. CDR3 length: 16 amino acids. CDR1 and CDR2 from the germline V gene are MNHEY and SMNVEV (reference sequence). The CDR3, as DNA: TGTGCCAGCAGTTTAGGGCCGGGGGCGAGCACAGATACGCAGTATTTT. Amino acid sequence: CASSLGPGASTDTQYF.

The V and J genes are TRBV14 and TRBJ2-1; TRBD2 might be the D (5 bases). The CDR3 has 16 residues. The V end was cut by 1 base, the J end by 1 base, with 11 bases between. Germline V CDR1 and CDR2: SGHDN, FVKESK. The CDR3 loop is CASSQVSSPSYNEQFF. In nucleotides, the CDR3 is TGTGCCAGCAGCCAAGTCTCTAGCCCATCCTACAATGAGCAGTTCTTC.

This sequence joins TRBV5-1 and TRBJ2-3; 12 bases are shared with TRBD1. Germline lookup yields CDR1 SGHRS and CDR2 YFSETQ. The CDR3 runs 16 residues. The V and J ends lost 4 bases and 2 bases, in that order; junction bases with no gene match: 5. The CDR3 DNA reads as TGCGCCAGCAGCCGCCAGGGACAGGGGGCCACAGATACGCAGTATTTT. This translates into CASSRQGQGATDTQYF.

V and J are TRBV28 and TRBJ1-4, with D unresolved. The CDR3 runs 17 residues. Germline V lookup: CDR1 MDHEN, CDR2 SYDVKM. Trimming shortened V by 7 bases and J by 4 bases, and 22 bases separated the two germline ends. The chain's CDR3 is CASTVLASSPLNEKLFF. The DNA for the CDR3 is TGTGCCAGCACAGTTTTGGCCTCGAGCCCCCTTAATGAAAAACTGTTTTTT.

This chain's CDR3 is CASSPREVGELFF. The CDR3 nucleotides read TGTGCCAGCAGCCCCCGGGAGGTCGGGGAGCTGTTTTTT. The chain recombines TRBV11-1 with TRBJ2-2; 7 bases match TRBD2. The J segment lost 7 bases and the V segment lost 5 bases, leaving 4 bases of the junction unmatched. From germline, CDR1 is SGHAT and CDR2 FQDESV (reference sequence). CDR3 size: 13 residues.

The gene calls are TRBV19 and TRBJ2-2; no firm D call. V was shortened by 9 bases and J by 6 bases, with 17 bases between the two germline ends. Germline CDR1 and CDR2: LNHDA and SQIVND (reference sequence). CDR3 size: 14 residues. The CDR3 region has the DNA TGTGCCAGCTCCCCTAGGGCCCTCGCCGGGGAGCTGTTTTTT. Translation gives CASSPRALAGELFF. Drawing the rest from reference TRBV19 and TRBJ2-2, the complete variable domain is DGGITQSPKYLFRKEGQNVTLSCEQNLNHDAMYWYRQDPGQGLRLIYYSQIVNDFQKGDIAEGYSVSREKKESFPLTVTSAQKNPTAFYLCASSPRALAGELFFGEGSRLTVL.

The chain has TRBV6-1 and TRBJ1-1; D is uncertain. CDR3 length: 14 amino acids. Germline V gives CDR1 MNHNS, CDR2 SASEGT. The V end was cut by 6 bases, the J end by 5 bases, with 16 bases between. DNA for the CDR3: TGTGCCAGCAGCAAGAGCCTGGACGGGACTGAAGCTTTCTTT. This encodes CASSKSLDGTEAFF.

This chain uses TRBV7-9 with TRBJ1-2; unclear D gene. There are 11 residues in the CDR3. The germline V gene encodes CDR1 SEHNR and CDR2 FQNEAQ (reference sequence). V gave up 3 bases and J gave up 8 bases, with 7 bases separating them. The CDR3 DNA reads as TGTGCCAGCAGCTTTTGGGAGGGCTACACCTTC. Protein product: CASSFWEGYTF.

Only one count was recorded for this clone. The sample carries other DNA sequences with the same CDR3. V usage is TRBV27 and J usage is TRBJ2-7; maybe TRBD1 (5 bases). CDR3 length: 14 amino acids. Between the trimmed V and J ends, which lost 1 base and 4 bases, there was a span of 11 bases. CDR1 and CDR2 (germline): MNHEY, SMNVEV (reference sequence). The CDR3 bases are TGTGCCAGCAGTTTATGGGGCAGTGCTTACGAGCAGTACTTC. It yields the protein CASSLWGSAYEQYF.

The chain links TRBV10-2 to TRBJ2-1, with TRBD2 matching 13 bases. This CDR3 comprises 16 residues. V lost 4 bases, J lost 9 bases, and 9 bases stayed unmatched. Germline CDR1 reads WSHSY; CDR2 reads SAAADI. In DNA form, the CDR3 reads TGCGCCAGCAGTGGCTACGGACTAGCGGGAGCGGGTGAGCAGTTCTTC. Amino acids: CASSGYGLAGAGEQFF.